This T cell receptor beta chain was captured in a study of blood T cell repertoires in COVID-19. Trimming removed 5 bases from V and 8 bases from J; junction bases left unmatched: 9. Germline CDR1 reads SGHTA; CDR2 reads FQGTGA. There are 14 residues in the CDR3. Sequencing was performed with immunoSEQ multiplex PCR; in TCRdb, only in-frame clones are kept and a portion is missing. The profile shows about 15,000 clones, 70% to 90% of them singletons. This clonotype was sampled from a man aged 55 to 70 with acute or convalescent COVID-19. Sequenced input: peripheral blood. The chain carries TRBV7-3 and TRBJ2-1; TRBD2 agrees at 7 bases. The DNA for the CDR3 is TGTGCCAGCAGCCGACTAGCCGGAGGGCATGAGCAGTTCTTC. Translating gives CASSRLAGGHEQFF.